The T cell receptor beta chain under discussion was sequenced for a study of spatial heterogeneity in lung cancer. The study's findings and limits: Counts of expanded intratumoral alpha and beta TCRs tracked tumor mutation counts.

In its sample, this clonotype was seen many times. Its target is not known. The sample's time point: sample taken at primary tumor resection. Donation came from approximately 69 patients with untreated early-stage non-small cell lung cancer. The CDR3 runs 14 residues. Per the germline V gene, CDR1 is SGHDN and CDR2 is FVKESK. Trimming left V 4 bases short and J 1 base short, with 10 bases between. MiXCR was run by TCRdb on the 5' RACE reads, yielding one entry per CDR3 protein. There are 20,000 to 30,000 distinct CDR3 sequences in the sample; more than 8% occur only once, and 7.5% to 8% lies in the top ten.

The rearrangement joins TRBV14 to TRBJ2-5; the D gene is possibly TRBD1 (6 bases). The TCR comes from a male donor with early-stage non-small cell lung cancer. Sample: lung tumor tissue, taken at surgery. CDR3 nucleotide sequence: TGTGCCAGCAGCCGGGACATCCTCCAAGAGACCCAGTACTTC. Its protein product is CASSRDILQETQYF. The full variable domain, with the rest looked up from reference TRBV14 and TRBJ2-5, is EAGVTQFPSHSVIEKGQTVTLRCDPISGHDNLYWYRRVMGKEIKFLLHFVKESKQDESGMPNNRFLAERTGGTYSTLKVQPAELEDSGVYFCASSRDILQETQYFGPGTRLLVL.